A selection of T cell receptor beta chains follows, all from one sample in a study of T cell repertoires in cytomegalovirus infection. TCRdb re-analysed the reads in MiXCR, keeping a single row per CDR3 protein. This table has about 740,000 distinct CDR3 sequences, roughly 36% appearing once. Sequencing was done on a sample of PBMCs. These receptors all stem from a human donor in good health (CMV status not recorded). Some clones in this sample may be carry-over from other donors' samples. The CDR3 runs from the conserved cysteine through the conserved F or W. The D gene is left open where the match is weak. Only some rows state a clone size, as once, few, many or a class for expanded clones.

TRBV15	.	TRBJ1-5	.	TGTGCCACCAGCAGAGAAGTACTCAATCAGCCCCAGCATTTT	CATSREVLNQPQHF
TRBV6-1	few	TRBJ2-7	.	TGTGCCAGCATAGACGGGGGTACCTCCTACGAGCAGTACTTC	CASIDGGTSYEQYF
TRBV2	.	TRBJ2-2	.	TGTGCCAGCATTGTGACAGAGAACACCGGGGAGCTGTTTTTT	CASIVTENTGELFF
TRBV28	few	TRBJ2-1	.	TGTGCCAGCAGGGTGTCCGGCGGGCGATACAATGAGCAGTTCTTC	CASRVSGGRYNEQFF
TRBV7-6	.	TRBJ2-1	TRBD2	TGTGCCAGCAGCGAAGGTAGCGGGGGCTACTACAATGAGCAGTTCTTC	CASSEGSGGYYNEQFF
TRBV18	.	TRBJ1-1	TRBD1	TGTGCCAGCTCAAACAGGGGGCTTACTGAAGCTTTCTTT	CASSNRGLTEAFF
TRBV6-8	.	TRBJ2-3	TRBD2	TGTGCCAGTTCCTCGGGCGGGGGGAGGGATACGCAGTATTTT	CASSSGGGRDTQYF
TRBV7-4	.	TRBJ2-7	.	TGTGCCAGCAGCTTGAAGCAGGGCGTCTACGAGCAGTACTTC	CASSLKQGVYEQYF
TRBV7-6	many	TRBJ1-1	.	TGTGCCAGCAGCTTAGAGGGCGGTGCCCTGAACACTGAAGCTTTCTTT	CASSLEGGALNTEAFF
TRBV7-9	.	TRBJ1-6	.	TGTGCCAGCAGTGGCACGGGGTCGAGTTCACCCCTCCACTTT	CASSGTGSSSPLHF
TRBV5-6	.	TRBJ1-6	TRBD1	TGTGCCAGCAGCTTTACAGGGGATAATTCACCCCTCCACTTT	CASSFTGDNSPLHF
TRBV7-2	many	TRBJ2-1	.	TGTGCCAGCAGCCCCCGGAGACCCGCCTCCAATGAGCAGTTCTTC	CASSPRRPASNEQFF
TRBV2	many	TRBJ2-7	.	TGTGCCAGCAGTGAAGACTTCGAGCAGTACTTC	CASSEDFEQYF
TRBV7-8	.	TRBJ1-6	TRBD1	TGTGCCAGCAGCTTAGGGCCCGGGACAGGGGATTCACCCCTCCACTTT	CASSLGPGTGDSPLHF
TRBV4-1	.	TRBJ2-2	TRBD1	TGCGCCAGCAGCCAAGGCCTCGGACAGGGGGCAGCCGGGGAGCTGTTTTTT	CASSQGLGQGAAGELFF
TRBV19	.	TRBJ2-6	.	TGTGCCAGTAGTGCGACAGGTTTCAGGACCAACGTCCTGACTTTC	CASSATGFRTNVLTF
TRBV27	.	TRBJ2-7	.	TGTGCCAGCAGCCGCTTACTCCGCGGAGGCACCTACGAGCAGTACTTC	CASSRLLRGGTYEQYF
TRBV19	.	TRBJ2-7	.	TGTGCCACAAAGGACTCCAGGGGCCTCTCCTACGAGCAGTACTTC	CATKDSRGLSYEQYF
TRBV20-1	once	TRBJ2-7	TRBD2	TGCAGTGCTAGAGCCCCGATGTCGACTAGCGGGAGGAGGGGAAGCGCCTACGAGCAGTACTTC	CSARAPMSTSGRRGSAYEQYF
TRBV7-2	many	TRBJ2-5	TRBD1	TGTGCCAGCAGCCGAGCTTGGACAGGTCCATCGGAGACCCAGTACTTC	CASSRAWTGPSETQYF
TRBV9	.	TRBJ1-2	TRBD1	TGTGCCAGCAGCGCCCCGCCCGGGACAGGGGTAAACTATGGCTACACCTTC	CASSAPPGTGVNYGYTF
TRBV5-5	few	TRBJ2-1	.	TGTGCCAGCAGCTTGTACGGGGACTCAGTGGGGTTCTTC	CASSLYGDSVGFF
TRBV7-6	.	TRBJ2-1	.	TGTGCCAGCAGCTTAGCGCTCCGGGCCAATGAGCAGTTCTTC	CASSLALRANEQFF
TRBV12-3/TRBV12-4	.	TRBJ2-1	.	TGTGCCAGCAGTTTAAGTAGGGGGGGTAGAGCGGGTGAGCAGTTCTTC	CASSLSRGGRAGEQFF
TRBV7-6	.	TRBJ2-1	TRBD2	TGTGCCAGCAGCCACCCGGGGGGGAATGAGCAGTTCTTC	CASSHPGGNEQFF
TRBV7-6	.	TRBJ1-1	TRBD1	TGTGCCAGCAGCTTAAATTACTGGGACAGCATGAACACTGAAGCTTTCTTT	CASSLNYWDSMNTEAFF
TRBV28	few	TRBJ2-5	.	TGTGCCAGCAGTTCCCATAACTTGCCCCGGGACCAAAGGGCCCAGTACTTC	CASSSHNLPRDQRAQYF
TRBV7-7	many	TRBJ1-3	.	TGTGCTAGCAGCTTCCGAGCCGGCTCTGGAAACACCATATATTTT	CASSFRAGSGNTIYF
TRBV28	.	TRBJ2-5	.	TGTGCCAGCAGTTTAACCCCGGCCACGAGATACCCAAGGACCCAGTACTTC	CASSLTPATRYPRTQYF
TRBV29-1	.	TRBJ2-7	.	TGCAGCGTTGAAGTTTTCGGCAGGGCGGCCTCCTACGAGCAGTACTTC	CSVEVFGRAASYEQYF
TRBV5-3	.	TRBJ2-2	TRBD1	TGTGCCAGCAGCGCAGACAGGGACCCGGACACCGGGGAGCTGTTTTTT	CASSADRDPDTGELFF
TRBV19	few	TRBJ2-1	.	TGTGCCAGTAGTTCGGGATCGGGCAATGAGCAGTTCTTC	CASSSGSGNEQFF
TRBV6-6	few	TRBJ2-7	TRBD2	TGTGCCAGCAGGCGGACTAGCGGGAGTGTGACCCCCTGGGAGCAGTACTTC	CASRRTSGSVTPWEQYF
TRBV28	.	TRBJ2-7	TRBD1	TGTGCCAGCAGTTTATTTCCCGTGGGGACAGGGGGCGACGAGCAGTACTTC	CASSLFPVGTGGDEQYF
TRBV4-1	.	TRBJ2-5	.	TGCGCCAGCAGCCTCGTCCCCACCCGGGACTCAGAGACCCAGTACTTC	CASSLVPTRDSETQYF
TRBV7-6	once	TRBJ2-6	.	TGTGCCAGCAGCTTAGCCAGATACTCTGGGGCCAACGTCCTGACTTTC	CASSLARYSGANVLTF
TRBV7-8	.	TRBJ2-2	TRBD1	TGTGCCAGCAGCTCCCCATATACAGGGGTGGACACCGGGGAGCTGTTTTTT	CASSSPYTGVDTGELFF
TRBV6-5	.	TRBJ2-7	TRBD1	TGTGCCAGCAGAAACCAGGGGACAGGGCCCGAGCAGTACTTC	CASRNQGTGPEQYF
TRBV10-3	.	TRBJ2-2	TRBD2	TGTGCCATCAGTGAGTCGGGGGGGACGAACACCGGGGAGCTGTTTTTT	CAISESGGTNTGELFF
TRBV12-3/TRBV12-4	.	TRBJ2-1	TRBD2	TGTGCCAGCAGGCCCCCCGGACTAGCGGGAGAAGTCTTGCAAAGGTACAATGAGCAGTTCTTC	CASRPPGLAGEVLQRYNEQFF
TRBV19	few	TRBJ2-3	.	TGTGCCAGTTCTTACAGGGTTATAGCAGATACGCAGTATTTT	CASSYRVIADTQYF
TRBV5-4	few	TRBJ2-3	TRBD2	TGTGCCAGCAGCTTGGGGCTAGCGGGACCGGCCCGGGGAACAGATACGCAGTATTTT	CASSLGLAGPARGTDTQYF
TRBV28	.	TRBJ2-7	.	TGTGCCAGCAGAACTAGCGGGACAGGGTCCTACGAGCAGTACTTC	CASRTSGTGSYEQYF
TRBV27	few	TRBJ1-6	.	TGTGCCAGCAGTCAACTCACGGGGACCTATAATTCACCCCTCCACTTT	CASSQLTGTYNSPLHF
TRBV28	few	TRBJ2-5	TRBD2	TGTGCCAGCAGCCCAACACTAGCGGGGGTTGGGGAGACCCAGTACTTC	CASSPTLAGVGETQYF
TRBV6-2/TRBV6-3	few	TRBJ2-3	TRBD2	TGTGCCAGCAGTACTAGCGGGAGGGACACAGATACGCAGTATTTT	CASSTSGRDTDTQYF
TRBV6-4	few	TRBJ2-1	.	TGTGCCAGCAGTCCCGGGCGAGGGGCCTCCTACAATGAGCAGTTCTTC	CASSPGRGASYNEQFF
TRBV19	.	TRBJ2-3	TRBD2	TGTGCCAGTAGTACCCAGCTAGCGGTAAACACAGATACGCAGTATTTT	CASSTQLAVNTDTQYF